This TCR beta chain was recovered during a study of shared clonotypes between healthy human individuals. The study, taken as a whole, reports: Tissues were not sampled, only blood, and their repertoires likely differ.

There are 19 residues in the CDR3. The repertoire was sequenced with immunoSEQ multiplex PCR; TCRdb's copy has only in-frame clones and lacks some. Of about 2.1 million clones in the sample, over 85% were seen once. Naive CD8 cells, CD45RO-negative and positively selected for CCR7, excluded terminally differentiated effector memory CD45RA+ cells. On this clone itself: Its matching antigen is unknown.

The chain has TRBV21-1 and TRBJ1-2; no DNA check was done on the table's D call, TRBD1. TRBV21-1 is recorded as a pseudogene. The clonotype was recovered from a man aged 18 to 35 in good health. Some clones in this sample may be carry-over from other donors' samples. The sample was naive CD8+ T cells from PBMCs. The CDR3 spells CASSTRLRDRGPRRWGYTF. CDR3 sequence (DNA): TGTGCCAGCAGCACCCGACTCCGGGACAGGGGGCCCCGTCGGTGGGGCTACACCTTC.